This TCR delta chain derives from a study of gamma-delta T cells after stem cell transplantation. TCRdb called clones anew from the RT-PCR reads with CATT. The repertoire has about 2,500 delta-chain clones, about 18% of them found once; the top ten carry around 7.7%. This clone is labeled medium-sized. The receptor comes from a human donor. It is not recorded whose cells these are; they may come from a transplant donor. Sequencing used gamma-delta T cells.

CDR3 coding DNA: TGTGCTCTTGGGAAAGTGGGGGCCCCGAGGGATAAACTCATCTTT. Its protein product is CALGKVGAPRDKLIF. The rearrangement joins TRDV1 to TRDJ1; possibly TRDD3 for D (6 bases). Trimming shortened V by 5 bases and J by 5 bases, and 18 bases separated the two germline ends. The CDR3 length is 15 residues. CDR1 is TSWWSYY, CDR2 QGS, per germline.